These 8 T cell receptor beta chains share one sample of origin, sequenced in a study of blood T cell repertoires in COVID-19. Sequencing used immunoSEQ multiplex PCR; TCRdb keeps in-frame clones, though not all of them. The sample has a few hundred thousand clones; about nine tenths are singletons. The sequenced sample was peripheral blood. The receptors were sampled from a woman in her twenties or thirties with COVID-19, enrolled during active disease.

This sequence joins TRBV15 and TRBJ2-5, with a weak D call TRBD1 (6 bases). The length of the CDR3 is 15 residues. Looked up from germline, CDR1 is LNHNV and CDR2 is YYDKDF (reference sequence). Between the trimmed V and J ends, which lost 3 bases and 2 bases, there was a span of 13 bases. The CDR3 region has the DNA TGTGCCACCAGCAGCCCGGGACAACCACAAGAGACCCAGTACTTC. Its translation is CATSSPGQPQETQYF.

This clone showed up just a few times. This rearrangement joins TRBV7-2 to TRBJ1-1; D perhaps matches TRBD1 (6 bases). The germline CDR1 and CDR2 sequences are SGHTA and FQGNSA. V gave up 3 bases and J gave up 0 bases, with 14 bases separating them. The CDR3 extends over 16 amino acids. This CDR3 reads CASSLGWGRMNTEAFF. The CDR3 region has the DNA TGTGCCAGCAGCTTGGGCTGGGGGCGCATGAACACTGAAGCTTTCTTT.

V gene TRBV20-1 combines with J gene TRBJ1-1; maybe TRBD1 (6 bases). Germline CDR1 reads DFQATT; CDR2 reads SNEGSKA (reference sequence). There are 14 residues in the CDR3. V was cut by 3 bases and J by 7 bases, with 18 bases left in between. This chain's CDR3 is CSASFPSRGYEAFF. The CDR3 DNA is TGCAGTGCTAGTTTCCCTTCCAGGGGTTATGAAGCTTTCTTT.

CDR3 DNA: TGTGCCAGCTCACCGGGACAACTCACCTCGAACACCGGGGAGCTGTTTTTT. Translating gives CASSPGQLTSNTGELFF. The V and J genes are TRBV18 and TRBJ2-2; weak D call: TRBD1 (6 bases). Germline CDR1 and CDR2: KGHSH and LQKENI. This CDR3 is built from 17 residues. V was trimmed by 3 bases and J by 0 bases, leaving 14 bases between them.

The J gene is TRBJ2-7, the V gene TRBV11-2; TRBD1 matches 9 bases. Germline V gene data show CDR1 as SGHAT and CDR2 as FQNNGV. The V gene end was trimmed by 1 base and the J gene end by 4 bases; junction bases not matched to a gene: 5. CDR3 length equals 15 residues. The CDR3 loop is CASSLVGTGIYEQYF. The CDR3 nucleotides read TGTGCCAGCAGCTTAGTTGGGACAGGGATATACGAGCAGTACTTC.

The sample holds one count of this clone. J is TRBJ1-1 and V is TRBV30; D is possibly TRBD1 (5 bases). This CDR3 is built from 12 residues. The V end was cut by 3 bases, the J end by 5 bases, with 10 bases between. Germline V CDR1 and CDR2: GTSNPN, SVGIG (reference sequence). In nucleotides, the CDR3 is TGTGCCTGGAGAAGGGGAATAACTGAAGCTTTCTTT. Translating gives CAWRRGITEAFF.

The V and J genes are TRBV28 and TRBJ2-7; TRBD2 might be the D (5 bases). CDR3 size: 14 residues. With 6 bases removed from V and 3 bases from J, the gap between germline ends came to 15 bases. CDR1 MDHEN and CDR2 SYDVKM come from the germline V gene. CDR3 coding DNA: TGTGCCAGCAGCCCTCACGGGATCAGCTACGAGCAGTACTTC. It translates to CASSPHGISYEQYF.

J is TRBJ2-5 and V is TRBV28, with 14 nucleotides matching TRBD2. The CDR3 is made up of 15 amino acids. Germline V CDR1 and CDR2: MDHEN, SYDVKM. Trimming removed 5 bases from V and 5 bases from J; junction bases left unmatched: 4. CDR3 in DNA: TGTGCCAGCAGTCCGAGACTAGCGGGAGGGGAGACCCAGTACTTC. Translated, it gives CASSPRLAGGETQYF.